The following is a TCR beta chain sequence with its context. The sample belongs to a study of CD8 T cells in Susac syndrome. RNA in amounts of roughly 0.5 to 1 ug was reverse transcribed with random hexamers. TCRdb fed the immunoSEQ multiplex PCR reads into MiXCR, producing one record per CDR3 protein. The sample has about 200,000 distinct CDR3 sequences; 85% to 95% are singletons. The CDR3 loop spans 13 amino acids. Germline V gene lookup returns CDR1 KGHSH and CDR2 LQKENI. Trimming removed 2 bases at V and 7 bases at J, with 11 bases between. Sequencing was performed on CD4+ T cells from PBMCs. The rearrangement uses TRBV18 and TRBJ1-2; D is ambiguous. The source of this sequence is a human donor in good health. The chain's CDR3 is CASSPYDEGGYTF. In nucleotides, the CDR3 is TGTGCCAGCTCACCATACGACGAGGGTGGCTACACCTTC.